This TCR beta chain was documented in a study of blood T cell repertoires in COVID-19. Across the whole study: T cells, B-cell-depleted T cells, or PBMCs supplied cDNA or gDNA.

The CDR3 is 14 amino acids. V lost 4 bases and J 4 bases, leaving 11 bases between the germline ends. Germline V gene sequence: CDR1 SNHLY, CDR2 FYNNEI. This clone came up a few times. How the authors handled the data: It was from reference gene primer amplification that nucleated cell counts were estimated. Libraries were prepared by immunoSEQ multiplex PCR; TCRdb keeps only in-frame clonotypes and omits some of them. From that table come the V and J calls and clone size; the DNA was used to work out D and trimming. The top ten clones hold over 8% of a sample with approximately 15,000 clones, roughly 80% of them seen once.

The specimen sequenced was peripheral blood. The chain combines TRBV2 with TRBJ1-5; perhaps TRBD1 as D (5 bases). The sequence derives from a human donor in a cohort sampled during active COVID-19. Here the CDR3 DNA reads TGTGCCAGCAGTGGTCAGGGATCGAATCAGCCCCAGCATTTT. Its protein product is CASSGQGSNQPQHF.